A single sample is the source of the 9 T cell receptor beta chains below, sequenced in a study of blood T cell repertoires in COVID-19 (TCRdb year 2020). The library was obtained by the immunoSEQ multiplex PCR assay. Imported from immuneACCESS, the table was reduced by TCRdb to in-frame sequences with V and J called. These copies leave out some clones; in studies compared against another copy, an unresolved V gene accounts for under half, and the cause of the remainder is not known. This sample lists roughly 150,000 clones; approximately 90% were detected once. Jointly, the top ten make up around 16% of the sample. Sequencing was performed on peripheral blood. The receptors were gathered from a woman aged 40-49 years with acute or convalescent COVID-19.

J is TRBJ2-1 and V is TRBV7-3; a weak D match, TRBD2 (5 bases). Between the trimmed V and J ends, which lost 5 bases and 8 bases, there was a span of 16 bases. Germline V gene lookup returns CDR1 SGHTA and CDR2 FQGTGA. This CDR3 has 14 amino acids. CDR3 coding DNA: TGTGCCAGCAGCCAAACCACTAGGAAGGATGAGCAGTTCTTC. This encodes CASSQTTRKDEQFF. Full variable domain (remainder filled in from reference TRBV7-3 and TRBJ2-1): GAGVSQTPSNKVTEKGKYVELRCDPISGHTALYWYRQSLGQGPEFLIYFQGTGAADDSGLPNDRFFAVRPEGSVSTLKIQRTERGDSAVYLCASSQTTRKDEQFFGPGTRLTVL.

This clone occurred once. The CDR3 DNA sequence: TGTGCCAGCAGTTACCCTGACAGGGGAAGGGATGGCTACACCTTC. This translates into CASSYPDRGRDGYTF. The chain combines TRBV6-6 with TRBJ1-2; TRBD1 agrees at 8 bases. Germline-derived CDR1 and CDR2 are MNHNY and SVGAGI (reference sequence). J gave up 6 bases and V 2 bases, and 8 bases lay outside the gene matches. The CDR3 is made up of 15 amino acids.

The DNA of the CDR3 is TGTGCCAGCAGTGACAGAGGCCTTTGGTCCCAGCATTTT. Its protein is CASSDRGLWSQHF. The chain uses TRBV2 and TRBJ1-5; D remains unclear. From germline, CDR1 is SNHLY and CDR2 FYNNEI. The V and J ends lost 3 bases and 11 bases respectively, with 14 bases between them. CDR3 length: 13 residues. Complete variable domain (other parts from reference TRBV2 and TRBJ1-5): EPEVTQTPSHQVTQMGQEVILRCVPISNHLYFYWYRQILGQKVEFLVSFYNNEISEKSEIFDDQFSVERPDGSNFTLKIRSTKLEDSAMYFCASSDRGLWSQHFGDGTRLSIL.

J is TRBJ2-7 and V is TRBV24-1; TRBD1 is a possible D gene (5 bases). The V end lost 1 base, the J end lost 3 bases, and 6 bases lay between the germline ends. The CDR3 covers 13 residues. Germline V gene lookup returns CDR1 KGHDR and CDR2 SFDVKD. The CDR3 DNA reads TGTGCCACCAGTGATTTTGACAGCTACGAGCAGTACTTC. Translated, it gives CATSDFDSYEQYF.

This clone has a single count. The rearrangement uses TRBV12-5 and TRBJ2-1; D is perhaps TRBD1 (6 bases). Trimming removed 6 bases from V and 4 bases from J, with 10 bases in between. The CDR3 sequence is 13 residues long. Germline-derived CDR1 and CDR2 are LGHNT and FRNRAP. The CDR3 sequence is CASGQTGYNEQFF. CDR3 bases: TGTGCTAGTGGGCAAACAGGGTACAATGAGCAGTTCTTC.

CDR3 in amino acids: CASRSLVRGRVFSPNTGELFF. The CDR3 DNA sequence: TGTGCCAGCAGGTCGTTGGTCAGGGGGCGAGTATTTTCTCCGAACACCGGGGAGCTGTTTTTT. The V gene is TRBV27, the J gene TRBJ2-2; 8 bases align to TRBD1. Trimming at V came to 6 bases and at J to 0 bases, leaving 21 bases not matched to a gene. The CDR3 loop spans 21 amino acids. Looked up from germline, CDR1 is MNHEY and CDR2 is SMNVEV (reference sequence).

This clone was recorded only once. V usage is TRBV6-5 and J usage is TRBJ1-2; no clear D. The CDR3 loop spans 13 amino acids. CDR1 MNHEY and CDR2 SVGAGI come from the germline V gene. V gave up 7 bases and J gave up 2 bases, with 11 bases separating them. The CDR3 DNA reads as TGTGCCAGCAAACTGGGCTCCAACTATGGCTACACCTTC. Translating it yields CASKLGSNYGYTF.

The chain uses TRBV5-4 and TRBJ1-2; the match to TRBD1 covers 7 bases. Germline V gives CDR1 SGHNT, CDR2 YYREEE (reference sequence). V gave up 3 bases and J gave up 4 bases; unmatched junction bases: 6. This CDR3 region has 14 residues. CDR3 coding DNA: TGTGCCAGCAGCTCGGGACAGCTCCTCTATGGCTACACCTTC. Translation: CASSSGQLLYGYTF.

V usage is TRBV2 and J usage is TRBJ1-6, with 9 bases lining up with TRBD1. V was clipped by 2 bases and J by 8 bases; unmatched bases: 7. Per the germline V gene, CDR1 is SNHLY and CDR2 is FYNNEI. This CDR3 spans 16 amino acids. The CDR3, as DNA: TGTGCCAGCAGTGAATCGAGGGACAGGGATTATTCACCCCTCCACTTT. Translating gives CASSESRDRDYSPLHF.